This is a list of T cell receptor beta chains from one sample in a study of control samples from healthy donors and cancer patients. Using immunoSEQ multiplex PCR, the repertoire was profiled, and TCRdb retains in-frame clones only, with some absent. The table records roughly 100,000 clones, about four fifths of them present only once. Sequencing used blood. Receptor source: a woman between 45 and 60 years old in good health. The CDR3 runs from the conserved cysteine through the conserved F or W. D genes are given only for firm matches. Size tells how often a clone was seen (once, few, many) or the class of an expanded clone, and some rows leave it out.

D: TRBD2
J: TRBJ2-1
V: TRBV4-3
size: NA
DNA: TGCGCCAGCAGCCAAAACGCCCACCGGAGCGGGGGGTACAATGAGCAGTTCTTC
CDR3: CASSQNAHRSGGYNEQFF

D: NA
J: TRBJ2-5
V: TRBV21-1
size: NA
DNA: TGTGCCAGCAACTACCCCGTAGGACAGAGCCAAGAGACCCAGTACTTC
CDR3: CASNYPVGQSQETQYF

D: NA
J: TRBJ2-5
V: TRBV4-3
size: NA
DNA: TGCGCCAGCAGCCAAGGGGTGGGACGTCAAGAGACCCAGTACTTC
CDR3: CASSQGVGRQETQYF

D: TRBD1
J: TRBJ1-6
V: TRBV5-4
size: many
DNA: TGTGCCAGCAGCTTTATGACAGGGGCTTCACCCCTCCACTTT
CDR3: CASSFMTGASPLHF

D: NA
J: TRBJ2-2
V: TRBV19
size: NA
DNA: TGTGCCAGTAGTTGGGGGACAAACACCGGGGAGCTGTTTTTT
CDR3: CASSWGTNTGELFF

D: NA
J: TRBJ1-1
V: TRBV2
size: NA
DNA: TGTGCCAGCAGTCCTGACACTGAAGCTTTCTTT
CDR3: CASSPDTEAFF

D: TRBD2
J: TRBJ2-3
V: TRBV5-5
size: NA
DNA: TGTGCCAGCAGCTTGGCTAGCGGGAACACAGATACGCAGTATTTT
CDR3: CASSLASGNTDTQYF

D: TRBD2
J: TRBJ2-7
V: TRBV27
size: NA
DNA: TGTGCCAGCAGTTTACAGGCGGGAGGGCTAGACGAGCAGTACTTC
CDR3: CASSLQAGGLDEQYF

D: TRBD2
J: TRBJ2-7
V: TRBV7-2
size: few
DNA: TGTGCCAGCAGCTCCGCCCCTAGCGGGGGGGTGGCTCGGTACTTC
CDR3: CASSSAPSGGVARYF

D: TRBD2
J: TRBJ2-1
V: TRBV14
size: NA
DNA: TGTGCCAGCAGCCAAGGTGGGACTAGCGTATACAATGAGCAGTTCTTC
CDR3: CASSQGGTSVYNEQFF

D: NA
J: TRBJ2-1
V: TRBV6-1
size: NA
DNA: TGTGCCAGCAGTGAAGTGAAGGTCACCTTATACAATGAGCAGTTCTTC
CDR3: CASSEVKVTLYNEQFF

D: TRBD1
J: TRBJ1-5
V: TRBV6-6
size: few
DNA: TGTGCCAGCAGTTCGGACAGGGAATTAGGACAGCCCCAGCATTTT
CDR3: CASSSDRELGQPQHF

D: NA
J: TRBJ1-5
V: TRBV4-3
size: once
DNA: TGCGCCAGCAGCCAAGAATCTCCAGATTATTCTGGAAATCAGCCCCAGCATTTT
CDR3: CASSQESPDYSGNQPQHF

D: TRBD1
J: TRBJ1-3
V: TRBV29-1
size: NA
DNA: TGCAGCGTTTCGACAGGGGACACTGGAAACACCATATATTTT
CDR3: CSVSTGDTGNTIYF

D: NA
J: TRBJ2-3
V: TRBV6-6
size: NA
DNA: TGTGCCAGCAGTAATGGACTGGGAGAAGGAGATACGCAGTATTTT
CDR3: CASSNGLGEGDTQYF

D: NA
J: TRBJ2-5
V: TRBV5-6
size: NA
DNA: TGTGCCAGCAGTCTTGGTCGGGGTAGAGAGACCCAGTACTTC
CDR3: CASSLGRGRETQYF

D: TRBD2
J: TRBJ2-3
V: TRBV11-3
size: NA
DNA: TGTGCCAGCAGCTTAGCCATTCTGCGCTTAGCGGGAGCGGGAGATACGCAGTATTTT
CDR3: CASSLAILRLAGAGDTQYF

D: NA
J: TRBJ1-1
V: TRBV11-3
size: NA
DNA: TGTGCCAGCAGCCCAGGGAACGAAATGAACACTGAAGCTTTCTTT
CDR3: CASSPGNEMNTEAFF

D: NA
J: TRBJ2-1
V: TRBV19
size: NA
DNA: TGTGCCACCAAACCTCCCGACAATGAGCAGTTCTTC
CDR3: CATKPPDNEQFF

D: NA
J: TRBJ1-2
V: TRBV24-1
size: NA
DNA: TGTGCCACCAGTGGTGGGAGAGGCTACACCTTC
CDR3: CATSGGRGYTF

D: NA
J: TRBJ1-2
V: TRBV29-1
size: few
DNA: TGCAGCGGGAACACAGGGACGGATGGCTACACCTTC
CDR3: CSGNTGTDGYTF

D: NA
J: TRBJ2-7
V: TRBV28
size: NA
DNA: TGTGCCAGCAGTTCTTATCGCTACGAGCAGTACTTC
CDR3: CASSSYRYEQYF

D: NA
J: TRBJ1-1
V: TRBV9
size: NA
DNA: TGTGCCAGCAGCGTCAAGGGGTACACTGAAGCTTTCTTT
CDR3: CASSVKGYTEAFF

D: TRBD2
J: TRBJ2-5
V: TRBV7-9
size: NA
DNA: TGTGCCAGCAGCCCCCCGCGGGGGGAGACCCAGTACTTC
CDR3: CASSPPRGETQYF

D: TRBD2
J: TRBJ2-3
V: TRBV7-2
size: NA
DNA: TGTGCCAGCAGCCCTACAAGACTAGCGGGGAACACAGATACGCAGTATTTT
CDR3: CASSPTRLAGNTDTQYF

D: NA
J: TRBJ1-5
V: TRBV1
size: NA
DNA: TGCACCAGCAGACAGCAGTCCCAGCATTTT
CDR3: CTSRQQSQHF

D: NA
J: TRBJ1-2
V: TRBV7-2
size: NA
DNA: TGTGCCAGCAGCTTATCCCGGGGCCAGCAGGGCTACACCTTC
CDR3: CASSLSRGQQGYTF

D: NA
J: TRBJ2-3
V: TRBV11-3
size: NA
DNA: TGTGCCAGCAGCTTAGGAGGGAGGGGGAGCACAGATACGCAGTATTTT
CDR3: CASSLGGRGSTDTQYF